What follows are 18 T cell receptor beta chains derived from one specimen sequenced in a study of T cell clonality in common variable immunodeficiency (dated by TCRdb to about 2015). Libraries were made using the immunoSEQ multiplex PCR assay. TCRdb provides this immuneACCESS table in a form limited to in-frame rearrangements. Some clones are lacking; in checked studies, under half of them reflect an unresolved V gene, and why the rest are absent is not known. The table puts about 32,000 clones in this sample, none counted just once. Of the sample, 5% to 6.5% is held by the ten largest clones. The paper's findings and limits, for the study overall: Reportedly, TCRbeta sequences from CVID had fewer deletions and N-nucleotide insertions, and highly modified clones with 13 or more V deletions were absent from CVID.

No antigen has been assigned to these receptors. The sample consisted of peripheral blood mononuclear cells. All receptors derive from a human donor with common variable immunodeficiency.

This clone was observed a few times. Sequencing ends 3 residues short of the CDR3 end; the germline J gene provides the rest. The rearrangement links TRBV6-2 or TRBV6-3 to TRBJ2-5; a possible D gene is TRBD2 (6 bases). Germline V lookup: CDR1 MNHEY, CDR2 SVGEGT. The V end lost 5 bases, the J end lost 3 bases, and 13 bases lay between the germline ends. The CDR3 totals 14 residues. The CDR3 loop is CASSLTRYEETQYF. CDR3 DNA (partial): TGTGCCAGCAGTCTGACTAGGTATGAAGAGACC.

This clone occurred a few times. The read is 3 residues too short to cover the CDR3 end, so that end is filled in from the germline J gene. J is TRBJ2-1 and V is TRBV18; TRBD1 matches at 9 bases. V gave up 2 bases and J gave up 8 bases; unmatched junction bases: 4. Germline V gives CDR1 KGHSH, CDR2 LQKENI. This CDR3 region has 14 residues. The CDR3: CASSPGQGMDEQFF. The sequenced CDR3 bases are TGTGCCAGCTCACCAGGACAGGGGATGGATGAG. Based on the CDR3 plus reference TRBV18 and TRBJ2-1, the full variable domain is NAGVMQNPRHLVRRRGQEARLRCSPMKGHSHVYWYRQLPEEGLKFMVYLQKENIIDESGMPKERFSAEFPKEGPSILRIQQVVRGDSAAYFCASSPGQGMDEQFFGPGTRLTVL.

At least ten counts were recorded for this clone. The sequenced fragment ends 3 residues before the CDR3 boundary, so the rest is inferred from the germline J gene. This chain uses TRBV5-1 with TRBJ1-2; the D gene is possibly TRBD1 (6 bases). Between the trimmed V and J ends, which lost 0 bases and 5 bases, there was a span of 8 bases. Germline values: CDR1 SGHRS, CDR2 YFSETQ. The CDR3 runs to 13 residues. Incomplete CDR3 DNA: TGCGCCAGCAGCTTGGGGACAGATTATGGC. This codes for CASSLGTDYG. The entire CDR3 protein is CASSLGTDYGYTF.

This clone was found a few times. The read is 3 residues too short to cover the CDR3 end, so that end is filled in from the germline J gene. This chain connects TRBV19 to TRBJ1-1, with D possibly matching TRBD1 (6 bases). The V end lost 3 bases, the J end lost 0 bases, and 20 bases lay between the germline ends. CDR3 length: 18 residues. Germline V gives CDR1 LNHDA, CDR2 SQIVND (reference sequence). CDR3 loop: CASSIARGLQVMNTEAFF. The DNA read from the CDR3 is TGTGCCAGTAGTATTGCCAGGGGTCTACAAGTAATGAACACTGAA.

This clone was detected many times. Read sequence stops 3 residues before the CDR3 end, and the germline J gene provides the missing end. V gene TRBV7-3 combines with J gene TRBJ2-1; D possibly corresponds to TRBD1 (6 bases). V was clipped by 5 bases and J by 8 bases, with 10 bases between them. Germline V gene sequence: CDR1 SGHTA, CDR2 FQGTGA. This CDR3 contains 12 residues. The sequenced part of the CDR3 DNA is TGTGCCAGCAGCGTACAGGGTCATGAG. This sequence encodes CASSVQGHE. The full CDR3 reads CASSVQGHEQFF.

Notes on this clone: The read halts 3 residues ahead of the CDR3 end, with the missing end drawn from the germline J gene. The V call is TRBV7-2, the J call TRBJ1-3; 7 bases agree with TRBD1. The V segment lost 0 bases and the J segment 5 bases; nucleotides outside the gene matches: 7. The CDR3 covers 16 residues. Germline V lookup: CDR1 SGHTA, CDR2 FQGNSA. Partial CDR3 DNA: TGTGCCAGCAGCTTAGCGGGACAGCAAATTAGAAACACC. Its translation: CASSLAGQQIRNT. The whole CDR3 is CASSLAGQQIRNTIYF.

This clone came up a few times. The read ends 3 residues shy of where the CDR3 ends; the end is completed using the germline J gene. The rearrangement links TRBV2 to TRBJ2-7; weak D call: TRBD2 (5 bases). The germline CDR1 and CDR2 sequences are SNHLY and FYNNEI. The germline V and J ends were trimmed by 6 bases and 4 bases, with 13 bases remaining between them. This CDR3 spans 13 amino acids. The CDR3 sequence is CASSDPGFYEQYF. Incomplete CDR3 DNA: TGTGCCAGCAGCGACCCGGGGTTTTACGAG.

This clone was recorded at least ten times. Sequencing ends 3 residues short of the CDR3 end; the germline J gene provides the rest. V and J are TRBV7-7 and TRBJ2-5; D is perhaps TRBD1 (7 bases). CDR3 size: 15 residues. In germline, CDR1 is SSHAT, CDR2 FNYEAQ (reference sequence). V was clipped by 1 base and J by 5 bases, with 14 bases between them. The CDR3 is CASSLGAQGRETQYF. CDR3 bases read: TGTGCCAGCAGCTTAGGGGCACAGGGGAGGGAGACC.

This clone was seen repeatedly, ten times or more. CDR3 bases read: TGCGCCAGCAGTTTGTTCCGGACAGGGGTTTTGAAAGAGACC. Protein sequence: CASSLFRTGVLKET. The entire CDR3 sequence reads CASSLFRTGVLKETQYF. The chain has TRBV5-1 and TRBJ2-5, with 9 bases fitting TRBD1. The CDR3 extends 3 residues past the end of the read, so its final part is completed from the germline J gene. Germline V gene data show CDR1 as SGHRS and CDR2 as YFSETQ. V lost 5 bases to trimming and J lost 3 bases; unmatched junction nucleotides: 14. The CDR3 runs 17 residues.

This clone was found a few times. The CDR3 end is not reached by the read, which stops 3 residues before it; the germline J gene fills it in. The chain joins TRBV5-1 to TRBJ1-2; maybe TRBD1 (5 bases). Trimming cost V 2 bases and J 5 bases, with 13 bases left between them. CDR1 is SGHRS, CDR2 YFSETQ, per germline. The CDR3 covers 14 residues. The CDR3 sequence is CASSFLGDGYGYTF. Partial CDR3 DNA: TGCGCCAGCAGCTTTCTAGGGGATGGTTATGGC.

This clone was picked up a small number of times. The read halts 3 residues ahead of the CDR3 end, with the missing end drawn from the germline J gene. This sequence joins TRBV7-2 and TRBJ1-1; D call uncertain. The V gene's germline CDR1 is SGHTA and CDR2 FQGNSA. This CDR3 has 12 residues. This chain's CDR3 is CASSPYLREAFF. The sequenced CDR3 bases are TGTGCCAGCAGCCCCTATTTACGAGAA.

There are many counts of this clone. The CDR3 end lies 3 residues beyond the end of the read and is filled in from the germline J gene. The chain carries TRBV5-1 and TRBJ1-2, with TRBD1 as a possible D gene (6 bases). V was pared by 1 base and J by 5 bases, with 12 bases between. CDR1 SGHRS and CDR2 YFSETQ come from the germline V gene. There are 14 residues in the CDR3. CDR3 in amino acids: CASSLNRDEYGYTF. CDR3 DNA (partial): TGCGCCAGCAGCTTGAACAGGGATGAGTATGGC.

This clone was detected many times. CDR3 bases read: TGCAGCGTTGAAGATCGGGTCACCAACAATGAG. As protein: CSVEDRVTNNE. The full-length CDR3 reads as CSVEDRVTNNEQFF. V is TRBV29-1 and J is TRBJ2-1; no clear D gene. The read gets to within 3 residues of the CDR3 end, and the germline J gene fills in the rest. CDR1 SQVTM and CDR2 ANQGSEA come from the germline V gene. Trimming removed 0 bases from V and 5 bases from J, with 11 bases in between. The CDR3 covers 14 residues.

This clone was observed many times. The CDR3 goes on 3 residues after the read ends, and that part is filled in from the germline J gene. The chain joins TRBV5-1 to TRBJ1-4, with D perhaps matching TRBD1 (6 bases). Germline V CDR1 and CDR2: SGHRS, YFSETQ. The CDR3 length is 15 residues. V lost 0 bases, J lost 7 bases, and 13 bases lay in between. The covered CDR3 bases are TGCGCCAGCAGCTTGGACGGCAGGGGTGGTGAAAAA. The encoded protein is CASSLDGRGGEK. The CDR3 as a whole reads CASSLDGRGGEKLFF. The variable domain in full, completed from reference TRBV5-1 and TRBJ1-4, reads KAGVTQTPRYLIKTRGQQVTLSCSPISGHRSVSWYQQTPGQGLQFLFEYFSETQRNKGNFPGRFSGRQFSNSRSEMNVSTLELGDSALYLCASSLDGRGGEKLFFGSGTQLSVL.

This clone was counted between two and nine times. The CDR3 extends 3 residues past the end of the read, so its final part is completed from the germline J gene. The J gene is TRBJ2-7, the V gene TRBV7-2, with a weak D call TRBD1 (5 bases). This CDR3 is built from 14 residues. V lost 3 bases to trimming and J lost 3 bases, with 12 bases between them. Germline V gene sequence: CDR1 SGHTA, CDR2 FQGNSA. This CDR3 reads CASSFLQADYEQYF. Partial CDR3 DNA: TGTGCCAGCAGCTTTTTACAGGCGGACTACGAG.

This clone was detected a few times. The read terminates 3 residues ahead of where the CDR3 ends, so the germline J gene completes it. The chain has TRBV20-1 and TRBJ1-2; 7 nucleotides match TRBD1. The length of the CDR3 is 15 residues. Trimming at V came to 3 bases and at J to 4 bases, leaving 11 bases not matched to a gene. From germline, CDR1 is DFQATT and CDR2 SNEGSKA (reference sequence). The CDR3 is CSARSGTVYAYGYTF. The part of the CDR3 DNA that was read is TGCAGTGCTAGGTCCGGGACAGTTTATGCCTATGGC.

Details on this clone: With the read ending 3 residues before the CDR3 end, the germline J gene is used to fill in that end. This chain uses TRBV7-6 with TRBJ2-3, with D maybe TRBD1 (5 bases). The CDR3 length is 15 residues. CDR1 is SGHVS and CDR2 is FNYEAQ in the germline V gene. Trimming removed 1 base from V and 1 base from J, with 9 bases in between. The sequenced CDR3 bases are TGTGCCAGCAGCTTAGAGGGGTCGGGCACAGATACG. It encodes CASSLEGSGTDT. The full CDR3 sequence reads CASSLEGSGTDTQYF. The full variable domain, its missing parts supplied by reference TRBV7-6 and TRBJ2-3, is GAGVSQSPRYKVTKRGQDVALRCDPISGHVSLYWYRQALGQGPEFLTYFNYEAQQDKSGLPNDRFSAERPEGSISTLTIQRTEQRDSAMYRCASSLEGSGTDTQYFGPGTRLTVL.

This clone occurred a few times. Read coverage stops 3 residues before the CDR3 terminus; the germline J gene supplies the remainder. The chain recombines TRBV19 with TRBJ1-2, with a possible D match to TRBD1 (5 bases). CDR1 is LNHDA and CDR2 is SQIVND in the germline V gene (reference sequence). Trimming took off 3 bases at V and 5 bases at J, with 19 bases between the two ends. This CDR3 has 16 amino acids. CDR3 DNA, as far as it was read: TGTGCCAGTAGTATTGGTGGGGCGAATGGACCTTATGGC. Translation gives CASSIGGANGPYG. The entire CDR3 sequence reads CASSIGGANGPYGYTF.